The rows below give T cell receptor beta chains drawn from one sample of a study of cytomegalovirus exposure and HLA in healthy donors. Using immunoSEQ multiplex PCR, the repertoire was profiled, and TCRdb retains in-frame clones only, with some absent. The sample comprises tens of thousands of clones, about four fifths of which are singletons, and about 15% rests with the top ten. Sequenced input: PBMCs. The receptor set was obtained from a woman aged 40 to 50 in good health and CMV-seropositive. CDR3s include the opening cysteine and the closing phenylalanine or tryptophan. D genes are given only for firm matches. Clone sizes are given selectively: once, few, many, or a class where the clone is expanded.

clone size: few
D gene: TRBD1
J gene: TRBJ2-7
V gene: TRBV6-1
CDR3 DNA: TGTGCCAGCAGTGAAGAAGGGACAGGGACCTACGAGCAGTACTTC
CDR3 protein: CASSEEGTGTYEQYF

clone size: -
D gene: -
J gene: TRBJ2-3
V gene: TRBV27
CDR3 DNA: TGTGCCAGCAGTTTGGCTTTAAGGGGGACAGATACGCAGTATTTT
CDR3 protein: CASSLALRGTDTQYF

clone size: -
D gene: TRBD1
J gene: TRBJ2-1
V gene: TRBV9
CDR3 DNA: TGTGCCAGCAGCGTAGTGGGACAGGTTAATCCTAGTGAGCAGTTCTTC
CDR3 protein: CASSVVGQVNPSEQFF

clone size: -
D gene: TRBD2
J gene: TRBJ2-3
V gene: TRBV27
CDR3 DNA: TGTGCCAGCAGTACGCCGGGACTAGCGGGGACAGATACGCAGTATTTT
CDR3 protein: CASSTPGLAGTDTQYF

clone size: few
D gene: TRBD2
J gene: TRBJ2-7
V gene: TRBV19
CDR3 DNA: TGTGCCAGTAGTCGAACCACTAGCGGGGGCGGGGAGCAGTACTTC
CDR3 protein: CASSRTTSGGGEQYF

clone size: few
D gene: -
J gene: TRBJ1-5
V gene: TRBV19
CDR3 DNA: TGTGCCAGTAGTATAGTGGTAGGGGGTCAGCCCCAGCATTTT
CDR3 protein: CASSIVVGGQPQHF

clone size: -
D gene: -
J gene: TRBJ1-2
V gene: TRBV21-1
CDR3 DNA: TGTGCCAGCAGCCTGGGGGAGGCGGATGGCTACACCTTC
CDR3 protein: CASSLGEADGYTF

clone size: -
D gene: TRBD2
J gene: TRBJ2-5
V gene: TRBV7-2
CDR3 DNA: TGTGCCAGCAGCTCTAGCGGGAGTTTTCAAGAGACCCAGTACTTC
CDR3 protein: CASSSSGSFQETQYF

clone size: -
D gene: -
J gene: TRBJ1-2
V gene: TRBV15
CDR3 DNA: TGTGCCACCAGCAGTCGACACGAAGGCTACACCTTC
CDR3 protein: CATSSRHEGYTF

clone size: -
D gene: TRBD1
J gene: TRBJ1-1
V gene: TRBV6-6
CDR3 DNA: TGTGCCAGCAGACCACAGGGGTTCGTGTCGGAAGCTTTCTTT
CDR3 protein: CASRPQGFVSEAFF

clone size: -
D gene: TRBD1
J gene: TRBJ2-1
V gene: TRBV19
CDR3 DNA: TGTGCCAGTAGTGGCCTCGGGACAGGGGACAATGAGCAGTTCTTC
CDR3 protein: CASSGLGTGDNEQFF

clone size: -
D gene: -
J gene: TRBJ2-7
V gene: TRBV7-2
CDR3 DNA: TGTGCCAGCAGCCAGACACAGATCTACGAGCAGTACTTC
CDR3 protein: CASSQTQIYEQYF

clone size: -
D gene: -
J gene: TRBJ2-2
V gene: TRBV6-5
CDR3 DNA: TGTGCCAGCAGGAGATACACCGGGGAGCTGTTTTTT
CDR3 protein: CASRRYTGELFF

clone size: -
D gene: -
J gene: TRBJ1-1
V gene: TRBV5-1
CDR3 DNA: TGCGCCAGCACCTCGGACAGTCCACTGAACACTGAAGCTTTCTTT
CDR3 protein: CASTSDSPLNTEAFF

clone size: -
D gene: -
J gene: TRBJ2-2
V gene: TRBV30
CDR3 DNA: TGTGCCTGGAGTCTTTGGGACTCTCCTACCGGGGAGCTGTTTTTT
CDR3 protein: CAWSLWDSPTGELFF

clone size: -
D gene: -
J gene: TRBJ2-7
V gene: TRBV5-1
CDR3 DNA: TGCGCCAGCAGCTTGGCCGAGGGGACTTACTCCTACGAGCAGTACTTC
CDR3 protein: CASSLAEGTYSYEQYF

clone size: -
D gene: TRBD1
J gene: TRBJ2-1
V gene: TRBV9
CDR3 DNA: TGTGCCAGCAGCGTAGGTCCAGGGGGCAATGAGCAGTTCTTC
CDR3 protein: CASSVGPGGNEQFF

clone size: few
D gene: -
J gene: TRBJ2-7
V gene: TRBV4-3
CDR3 DNA: TGCGCCAGCAGCCAAGACTGGGTGCCTAGGTACGAGCAGTACTTC
CDR3 protein: CASSQDWVPRYEQYF

clone size: -
D gene: -
J gene: TRBJ2-7
V gene: TRBV30
CDR3 DNA: TGTGCCTGGAGTGTCCAGGAGGCAGGCGAGCAGTACTTC
CDR3 protein: CAWSVQEAGEQYF

clone size: once
D gene: -
J gene: TRBJ1-5
V gene: TRBV27
CDR3 DNA: TGTGCCAGCAGTCGGGAGGAAGGACAGCCCCAGCATTTT
CDR3 protein: CASSREEGQPQHF

clone size: -
D gene: TRBD1
J gene: TRBJ1-4
V gene: TRBV6-5
CDR3 DNA: TGTGCCAGCAGTTACTCGGGACAGGGTGGGGAAAAACTGTTTTTT
CDR3 protein: CASSYSGQGGEKLFF

clone size: -
D gene: -
J gene: TRBJ2-1
V gene: TRBV6-5
CDR3 DNA: TGTGCCAGCAGTGACTCAGCGGGTCCCTACAATGAGCAGTTCTTC
CDR3 protein: CASSDSAGPYNEQFF

clone size: -
D gene: TRBD2
J gene: TRBJ2-1
V gene: TRBV18
CDR3 DNA: TGTGCCAGCTCACCAGTCAGCGGGATTTATAATGAGCAGTTCTTC
CDR3 protein: CASSPVSGIYNEQFF

clone size: -
D gene: -
J gene: TRBJ1-2
V gene: TRBV6-5
CDR3 DNA: TGTGCCAGCAGTTACGCCGTCAGGGTCGACTATGGCTACACCTTC
CDR3 protein: CASSYAVRVDYGYTF

clone size: few
D gene: TRBD1
J gene: TRBJ1-6
V gene: TRBV25-1
CDR3 DNA: TGTGCCAGCAGTAGAGGGACAGGGGGCAGGGAGGCCCTCCACTTT
CDR3 protein: CASSRGTGGREALHF

clone size: -
D gene: TRBD2
J gene: TRBJ2-7
V gene: TRBV30
CDR3 DNA: TGTGCCTGTCACACTAGCGGGAGGGCAGGCGAGCAGTACTTC
CDR3 protein: CACHTSGRAGEQYF

clone size: -
D gene: TRBD1
J gene: TRBJ1-1
V gene: TRBV27
CDR3 DNA: TGTGCCAGCAGTTTATCTGGACAGGGGATGAACACTGAAGCTTTCTTT
CDR3 protein: CASSLSGQGMNTEAFF

clone size: once
D gene: -
J gene: TRBJ2-5
V gene: TRBV12-5
CDR3 DNA: TGTGCTAGTGGTTTTTACCGGGACACCGAACAAGAGACCCAGTACTTC
CDR3 protein: CASGFYRDTEQETQYF

clone size: -
D gene: TRBD1
J gene: TRBJ2-7
V gene: TRBV28
CDR3 DNA: TGTGCCAGCACTAACCCCGGCAGGGGGACCGAGCAGTACTTC
CDR3 protein: CASTNPGRGTEQYF

clone size: -
D gene: TRBD1
J gene: TRBJ1-1
V gene: TRBV9
CDR3 DNA: TGTGCCAGCAGCGTAGGCCAGGGGGCGGCTCCCCTGAACACTGAAGCTTTCTTT
CDR3 protein: CASSVGQGAAPLNTEAFF

clone size: -
D gene: TRBD2
J gene: TRBJ2-7
V gene: TRBV4-1
CDR3 DNA: TGCGCCAGCAGCCAAGACGCTCGGGGGGTAGACGAGCAGTACTTC
CDR3 protein: CASSQDARGVDEQYF

clone size: -
D gene: -
J gene: TRBJ1-4
V gene: TRBV18
CDR3 DNA: TGTGCCAGCTCACGTCAACGGGCCGGGGCTAATGAAAAACTGTTTTTT
CDR3 protein: CASSRQRAGANEKLFF

clone size: -
D gene: -
J gene: TRBJ2-3
V gene: TRBV13
CDR3 DNA: TGTGCCAGCAGCCCCCGGGGGTCTAGCACAGATACGCAGTATTTT
CDR3 protein: CASSPRGSSTDTQYF

clone size: -
D gene: TRBD2
J gene: TRBJ2-1
V gene: TRBV7-8
CDR3 DNA: TGTGCCAGCAGCGGGCCTAGCGGGGGGGCTGAGCAGTTCTTC
CDR3 protein: CASSGPSGGAEQFF

clone size: -
D gene: TRBD1
J gene: TRBJ2-5
V gene: TRBV6-1
CDR3 DNA: TGTGCCAGCAGTGGAAAAGGGTGGGACAGGGGCTTCGAGACCCAGTACTTC
CDR3 protein: CASSGKGWDRGFETQYF

clone size: -
D gene: -
J gene: TRBJ1-2
V gene: TRBV28
CDR3 DNA: TGTGCCAGCAGTTTCAGGGCCATTCGGTATGGCTACACCTTC
CDR3 protein: CASSFRAIRYGYTF

clone size: -
D gene: -
J gene: TRBJ1-4
V gene: TRBV30
CDR3 DNA: TGTGCCTGGTCCAGGGCAACTAATGAAAAACTGTTTTTT
CDR3 protein: CAWSRATNEKLFF

clone size: -
D gene: TRBD1
J gene: TRBJ1-6
V gene: TRBV12-5
CDR3 DNA: TGTGCTAGTGGTCCCGACCCGACAGGGAAAGGCGGTTCACCCCTCCACTTT
CDR3 protein: CASGPDPTGKGGSPLHF

clone size: -
D gene: -
J gene: TRBJ2-3
V gene: TRBV5-4
CDR3 DNA: TGTGCCAGCAGCCCCACCAGCACGGGGAGTTGGTCAGATACGCAGTATTTT
CDR3 protein: CASSPTSTGSWSDTQYF

clone size: -
D gene: TRBD1
J gene: TRBJ1-1
V gene: TRBV7-9
CDR3 DNA: TGTGCCAGCAGCTTGTTCTCCGGGACAGCGCTGAACACTGAAGCTTTCTTT
CDR3 protein: CASSLFSGTALNTEAFF

clone size: once
D gene: TRBD2
J gene: TRBJ2-1
V gene: TRBV19
CDR3 DNA: TGTGCCAGTAGTATTAGGGGTAGCGGGGACCGACTTTACAATGAGCAGTTCTTC
CDR3 protein: CASSIRGSGDRLYNEQFF

clone size: few
D gene: -
J gene: TRBJ1-2
V gene: TRBV4-2
CDR3 DNA: TGTGCCAGCAGCCAAGATTGGGGGGGGCAGGGTGGCTACACCTTC
CDR3 protein: CASSQDWGGQGGYTF

clone size: once
D gene: -
J gene: TRBJ1-1
V gene: TRBV30
CDR3 DNA: TGTGCCTGGAGGCGGGGGGTCTCCACTGAAGCTTTCTTT
CDR3 protein: CAWRRGVSTEAFF

clone size: -
D gene: -
J gene: TRBJ1-3
V gene: TRBV25-1
CDR3 DNA: TGTGCCAGCAGTGATGGTAAAAGGGGATTCGGAAACACCATATATTTT
CDR3 protein: CASSDGKRGFGNTIYF

clone size: -
D gene: -
J gene: TRBJ2-4
V gene: TRBV19
CDR3 DNA: TGTGCCAGTAGTTCCGGGACACTGGACATTCAGTACTTC
CDR3 protein: CASSSGTLDIQYF

clone size: -
D gene: TRBD2
J gene: TRBJ2-3
V gene: TRBV28
CDR3 DNA: TGTGCCAGCAGGAGCGGGAGAGGCACAGATACGCAGTATTTT
CDR3 protein: CASRSGRGTDTQYF

clone size: -
D gene: TRBD1
J gene: TRBJ2-7
V gene: TRBV10-3
CDR3 DNA: TGTGCCATCAGGCCGACAGGGGTCCTCTACGAGCAGTACTTC
CDR3 protein: CAIRPTGVLYEQYF

clone size: -
D gene: TRBD1
J gene: TRBJ2-3
V gene: TRBV7-9
CDR3 DNA: TGTGCCAGGGCTGGACAGGAAAGCACAGATACGCAGTATTTT
CDR3 protein: CARAGQESTDTQYF

clone size: -
D gene: -
J gene: TRBJ1-2
V gene: TRBV19
CDR3 DNA: TGTGCCAGTAGTGTATACCGGGGAACGAACTATGGCTACACCTTC
CDR3 protein: CASSVYRGTNYGYTF

clone size: -
D gene: -
J gene: TRBJ2-5
V gene: TRBV29-1
CDR3 DNA: TGCAGCGTTAGTAGTCTAAAAGAGACCCAGTACTTC
CDR3 protein: CSVSSLKETQYF